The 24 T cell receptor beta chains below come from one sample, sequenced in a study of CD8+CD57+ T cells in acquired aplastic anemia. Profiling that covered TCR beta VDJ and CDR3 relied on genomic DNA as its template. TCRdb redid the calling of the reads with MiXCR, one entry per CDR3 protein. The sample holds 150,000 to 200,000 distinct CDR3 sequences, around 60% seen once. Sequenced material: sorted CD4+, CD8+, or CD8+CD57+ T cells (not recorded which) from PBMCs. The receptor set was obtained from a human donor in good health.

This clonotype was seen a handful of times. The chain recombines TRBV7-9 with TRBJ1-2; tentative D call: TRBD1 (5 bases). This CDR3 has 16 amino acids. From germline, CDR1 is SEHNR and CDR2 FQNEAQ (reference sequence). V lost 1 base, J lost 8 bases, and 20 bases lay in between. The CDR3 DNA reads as TGTGCCAGCAGCTTAGGGGCAGTACAGGATCGTATGGGCTACACCTTC. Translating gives CASSLGAVQDRMGYTF. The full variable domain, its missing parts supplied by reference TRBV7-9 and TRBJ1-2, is DTGVSQNPRHKITKRGQNVTFRCDPISEHNRLYWYRQTLGQGPEFLTYFQNEAQLEKSRLLSDRFSAERPKGSFSTLEIQRTEQGDSAMYLCASSLGAVQDRMGYTFGSGTRLTVV.

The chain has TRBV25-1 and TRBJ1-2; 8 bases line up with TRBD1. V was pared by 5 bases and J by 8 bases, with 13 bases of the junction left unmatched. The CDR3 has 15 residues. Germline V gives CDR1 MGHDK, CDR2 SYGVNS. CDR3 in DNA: TGTGCCAGCAGTTACCTGCAGGGGGCAGGGTTCGGCTACACCTTC. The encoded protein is CASSYLQGAGFGYTF.

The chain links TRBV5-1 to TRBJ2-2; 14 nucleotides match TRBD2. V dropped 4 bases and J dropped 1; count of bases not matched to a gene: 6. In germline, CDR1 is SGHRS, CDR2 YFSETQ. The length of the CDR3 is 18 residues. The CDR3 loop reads CASSVGLAGELNTGELFF. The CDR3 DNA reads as TGCGCCAGCAGCGTGGGACTAGCGGGGGAGCTGAACACCGGGGAGCTGTTTTTT.

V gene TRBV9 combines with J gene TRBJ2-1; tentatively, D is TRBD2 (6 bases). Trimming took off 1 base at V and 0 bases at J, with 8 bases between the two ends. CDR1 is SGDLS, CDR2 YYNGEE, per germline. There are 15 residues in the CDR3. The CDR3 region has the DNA TGTGCCAGCAGCGTAAATAGCGGCTCCTACAATGAGCAGTTCTTC. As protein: CASSVNSGSYNEQFF.

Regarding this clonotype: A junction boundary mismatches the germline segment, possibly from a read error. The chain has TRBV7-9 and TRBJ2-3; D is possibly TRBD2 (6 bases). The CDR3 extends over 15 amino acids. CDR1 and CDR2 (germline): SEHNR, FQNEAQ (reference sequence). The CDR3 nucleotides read TGCGCCAGCAGCCCCGGGATACACGGGGGTGATACGCAGTATTTT. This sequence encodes CASSPGIHGGDTQYF.

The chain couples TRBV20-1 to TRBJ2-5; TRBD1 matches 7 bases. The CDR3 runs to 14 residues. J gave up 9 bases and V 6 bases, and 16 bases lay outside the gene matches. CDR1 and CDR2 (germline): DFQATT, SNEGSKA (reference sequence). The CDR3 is CSAPPTGSNQPQYF. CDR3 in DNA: TGCAGTGCCCCGCCGACAGGGAGCAATCAGCCCCAGTACTTC.

CDR3 sequence (DNA): TGTGCCAGCAGCGTAGATTCAGGGGACCCTACTCCTGAAGCTTTCTTT. Amino acids: CASSVDSGDPTPEAFF. The chain links TRBV9 to TRBJ1-1; D may be TRBD1 (6 bases). Germline CDR1 reads SGDLS; CDR2 reads YYNGEE. V lost 0 bases, J lost 6 bases, and 18 bases lay in between. CDR3 size: 16 residues.

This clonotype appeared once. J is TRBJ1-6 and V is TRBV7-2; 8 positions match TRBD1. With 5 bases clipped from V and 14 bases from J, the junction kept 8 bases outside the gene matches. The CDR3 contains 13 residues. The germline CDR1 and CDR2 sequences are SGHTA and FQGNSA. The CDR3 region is CASSPGQDWSLHF. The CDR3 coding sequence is TGTGCCAGCAGCCCGGGACAGGATTGGTCCCTCCACTTT. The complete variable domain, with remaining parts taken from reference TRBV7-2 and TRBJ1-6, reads GAGVSQSPSNKVTEKGKDVELRCDPISGHTALYWYRQSLGQGLEFLIYFQGNSAPDKSGLPSDRFSAERTGGSVSTLTIQRTQQEDSAVYLCASSPGQDWSLHFGNGTRLTVT.

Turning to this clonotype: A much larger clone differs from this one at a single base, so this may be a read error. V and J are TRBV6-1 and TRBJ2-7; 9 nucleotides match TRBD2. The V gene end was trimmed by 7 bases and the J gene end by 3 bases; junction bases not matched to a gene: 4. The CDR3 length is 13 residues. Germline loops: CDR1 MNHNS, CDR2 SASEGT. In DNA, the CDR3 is TGTGCCAGCATAGCGGGAGCAGACTACGAGCAGTACTTC. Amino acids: CASIAGADYEQYF.

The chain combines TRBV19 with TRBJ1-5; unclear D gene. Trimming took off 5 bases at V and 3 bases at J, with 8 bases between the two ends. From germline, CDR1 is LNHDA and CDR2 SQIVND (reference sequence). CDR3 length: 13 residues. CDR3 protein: CASSYGDNQPQHF. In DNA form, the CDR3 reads TGTGCCAGTAGTTATGGGGACAATCAGCCCCAGCATTTT.

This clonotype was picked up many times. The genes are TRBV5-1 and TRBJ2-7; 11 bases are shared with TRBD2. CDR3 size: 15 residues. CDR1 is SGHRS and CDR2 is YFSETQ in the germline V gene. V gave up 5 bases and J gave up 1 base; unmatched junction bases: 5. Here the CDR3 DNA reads TGCGCCAGCAGTCAAGGGACTAGCGGATCCTACGAGCAGTACTTC. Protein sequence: CASSQGTSGSYEQYF.

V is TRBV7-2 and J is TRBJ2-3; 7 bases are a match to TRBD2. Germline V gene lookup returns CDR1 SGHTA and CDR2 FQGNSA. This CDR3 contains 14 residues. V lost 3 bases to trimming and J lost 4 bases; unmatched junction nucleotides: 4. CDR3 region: CASSLSLAADTQYF. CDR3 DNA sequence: TGTGCCAGCAGCTTGTCCCTAGCGGCAGATACGCAGTATTTT.

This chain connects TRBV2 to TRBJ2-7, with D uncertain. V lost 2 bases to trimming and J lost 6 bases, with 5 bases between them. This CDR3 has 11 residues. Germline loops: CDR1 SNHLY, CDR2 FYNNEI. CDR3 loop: CASSEITEQYF. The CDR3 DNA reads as TGTGCCAGCAGTGAAATTACCGAGCAGTACTTC.

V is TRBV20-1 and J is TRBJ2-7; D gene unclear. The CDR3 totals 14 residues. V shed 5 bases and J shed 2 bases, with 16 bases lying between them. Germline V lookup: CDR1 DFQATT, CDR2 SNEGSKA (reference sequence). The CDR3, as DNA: TGCAGTGCTTATGGGGATCTGAACACCTACGAGCAGTACTTC. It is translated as CSAYGDLNTYEQYF.

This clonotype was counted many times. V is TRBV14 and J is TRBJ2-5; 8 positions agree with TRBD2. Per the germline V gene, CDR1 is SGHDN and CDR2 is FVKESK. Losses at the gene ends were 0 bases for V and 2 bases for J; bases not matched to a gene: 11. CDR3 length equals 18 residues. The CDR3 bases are TGTGCCAGCAGCCAAGATGGGGACACGGGAGGGCTACAAGAGACCCAGTACTTC. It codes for CASSQDGDTGGLQETQYF.

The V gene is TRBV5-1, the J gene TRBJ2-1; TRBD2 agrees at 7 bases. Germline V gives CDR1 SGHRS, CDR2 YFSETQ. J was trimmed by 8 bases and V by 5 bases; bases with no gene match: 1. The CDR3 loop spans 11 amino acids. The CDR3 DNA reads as TGCGCCAGCAGGGGGAGGGATGAGCAGTTCTTC. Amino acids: CASRGRDEQFF.

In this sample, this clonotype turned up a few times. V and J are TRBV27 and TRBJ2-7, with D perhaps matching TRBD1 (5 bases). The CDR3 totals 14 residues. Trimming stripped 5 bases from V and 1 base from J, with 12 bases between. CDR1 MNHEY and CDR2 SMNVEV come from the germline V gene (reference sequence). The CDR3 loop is CASSVRGQSYEQYF. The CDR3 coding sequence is TGTGCCAGCAGTGTAAGAGGACAATCCTACGAGCAGTACTTC.

As DNA, the CDR3 is TGTGCCAGCAGCACCGAGGGGAACACCATATATTTT. Protein sequence: CASSTEGNTIYF. V usage is TRBV7-9 and J usage is TRBJ1-3; weak D call: TRBD1 (5 bases). The V and J ends lost 5 bases and 7 bases respectively, with 9 bases between them. Germline-derived CDR1 and CDR2 are SEHNR and FQNEAQ (reference sequence). The CDR3 loop spans 12 amino acids.

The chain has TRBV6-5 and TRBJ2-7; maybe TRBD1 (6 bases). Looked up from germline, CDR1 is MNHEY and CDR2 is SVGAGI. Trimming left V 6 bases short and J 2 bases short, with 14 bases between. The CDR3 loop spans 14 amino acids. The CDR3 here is CASSYQTGPYEQYF. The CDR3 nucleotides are TGTGCCAGCAGCTACCAGACAGGACCCTACGAGCAGTACTTC.

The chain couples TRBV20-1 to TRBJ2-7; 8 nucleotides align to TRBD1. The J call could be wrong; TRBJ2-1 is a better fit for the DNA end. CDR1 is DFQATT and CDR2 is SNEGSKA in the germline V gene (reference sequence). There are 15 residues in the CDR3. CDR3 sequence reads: CSASGISGGSGEQFF. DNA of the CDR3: TGCAGTGCTAGCGGGATATCAGGGGGCTCTGGGGAGCAGTTCTTC.

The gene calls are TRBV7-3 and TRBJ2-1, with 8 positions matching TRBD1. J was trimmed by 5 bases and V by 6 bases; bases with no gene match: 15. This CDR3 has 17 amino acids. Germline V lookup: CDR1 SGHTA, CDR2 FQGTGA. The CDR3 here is CASSRTPQGAIDNEQFF. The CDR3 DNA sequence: TGTGCCAGCAGTAGAACTCCCCAGGGGGCAATCGACAATGAGCAGTTCTTC.

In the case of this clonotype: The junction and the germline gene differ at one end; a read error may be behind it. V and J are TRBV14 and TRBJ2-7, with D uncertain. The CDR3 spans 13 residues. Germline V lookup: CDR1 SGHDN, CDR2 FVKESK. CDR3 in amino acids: CACSQEERSEQYF. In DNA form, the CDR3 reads TGTGCCTGCAGCCAAGAAGAAAGATCCGAGCAGTACTTC.

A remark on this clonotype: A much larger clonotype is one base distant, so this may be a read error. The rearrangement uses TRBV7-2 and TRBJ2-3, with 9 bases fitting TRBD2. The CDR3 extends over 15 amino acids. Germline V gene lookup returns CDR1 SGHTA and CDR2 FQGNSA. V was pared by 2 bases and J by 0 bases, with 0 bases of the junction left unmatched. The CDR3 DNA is TGTGCCAGCAGCTTAACTAGCGGGAGCACAGATACGCAGTATTTT. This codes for CASSLTSGSTDTQYF.

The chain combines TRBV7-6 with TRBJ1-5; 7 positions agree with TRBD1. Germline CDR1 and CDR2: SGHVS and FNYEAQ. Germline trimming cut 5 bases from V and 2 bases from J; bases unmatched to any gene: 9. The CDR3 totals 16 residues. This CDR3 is CASSPTTGAGNQPQHF. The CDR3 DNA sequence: TGTGCCAGCAGCCCTACAACAGGGGCCGGCAATCAGCCCCAGCATTTT.